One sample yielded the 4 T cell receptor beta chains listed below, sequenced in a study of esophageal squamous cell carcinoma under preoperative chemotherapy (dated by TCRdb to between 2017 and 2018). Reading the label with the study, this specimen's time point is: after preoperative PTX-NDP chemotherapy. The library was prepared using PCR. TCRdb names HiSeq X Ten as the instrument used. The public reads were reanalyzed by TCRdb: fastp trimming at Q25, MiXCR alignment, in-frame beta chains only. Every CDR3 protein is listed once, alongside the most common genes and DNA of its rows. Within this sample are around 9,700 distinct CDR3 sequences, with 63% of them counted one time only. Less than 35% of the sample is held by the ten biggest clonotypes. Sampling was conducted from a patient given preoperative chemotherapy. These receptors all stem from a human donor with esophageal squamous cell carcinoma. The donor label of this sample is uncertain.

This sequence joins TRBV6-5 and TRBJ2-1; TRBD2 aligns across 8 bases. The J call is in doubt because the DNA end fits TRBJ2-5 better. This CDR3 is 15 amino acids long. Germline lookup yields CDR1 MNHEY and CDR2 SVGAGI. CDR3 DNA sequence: TGTGCCAGCAGTTACCAGGCGGGAGGATCAGAGACCCAGTACTTC. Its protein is CASSYQAGGSETQYF.

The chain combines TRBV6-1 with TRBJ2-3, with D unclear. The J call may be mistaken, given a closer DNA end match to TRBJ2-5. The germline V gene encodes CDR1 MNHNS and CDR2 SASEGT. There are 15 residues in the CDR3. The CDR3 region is CASSEYPLIQETQYF. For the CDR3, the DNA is TGTGCCAGCAGTGAATACCCCTTGATCCAAGAGACCCAGTACTTC.

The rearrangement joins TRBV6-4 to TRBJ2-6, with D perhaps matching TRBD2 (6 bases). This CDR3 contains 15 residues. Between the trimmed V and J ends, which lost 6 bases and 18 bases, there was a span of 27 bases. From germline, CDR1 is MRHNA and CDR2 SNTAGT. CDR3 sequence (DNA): TGTGCCAGCAGCAACGGGAGCTCTGGGGCCAACGTGCAGACTTTC. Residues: CASSNGSSGANVQTF.

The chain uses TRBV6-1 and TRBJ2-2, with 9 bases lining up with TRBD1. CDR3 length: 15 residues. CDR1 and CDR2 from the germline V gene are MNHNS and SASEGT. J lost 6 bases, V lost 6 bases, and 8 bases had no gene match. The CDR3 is CASRQGQGRAGELFF. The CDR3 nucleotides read TGTGCCAGCAGACAGGGACAGGGAAGGGCCGGGGAGCTGTTTTTT.